The entry below describes one T cell receptor (beta chain). Its antigen is still unknown. It has no much larger one-base neighbor in the sample; base qualities were not kept. Libraries were constructed by the immunoSEQ multiplex PCR assay. Turning to the authors' computational methods: A statistical classification framework was built for diagnosing cytomegalovirus status from the catalog of TCR beta chain sequences. TCRdb took over this immuneACCESS table, retaining in-frame rearrangements with V and J assigned. Such tables are incomplete; in checked studies, under half of the missing clones stem from an unresolved V gene, and the remainder is unexplained. The DNA was the basis for D and trimming; V, J and clone size are from that table. The sample table holds 200,000 to 250,000 clones, of which 87% were seen once. Roughly 2% of the sample belongs to the ten largest clones. Separate from the approximately 730-subject first cohort, the validation cohort of 120 subjects was the group to which the donors belonged.

The data are from a study of cytomegalovirus exposure and HLA in healthy donors (TCRdb year 2017). At the level of the whole study: According to a later analysis, one platform produced both the roughly 130 validation repertoires and the roughly 640 repertoires of the first cohort. To predict cytomegalovirus infection status, the study brought together high-throughput TCR immunosequencing, statistical association of individual TCRs with disease status, and machine learning. In addition to the first cohort of around 670 subjects, a separate validation cohort of 120 different subjects was used. The study aimed to test whether signatures of past pathogen exposure could be identified by cataloging public T cell receptors. The paper's findings and limits, for the study overall: The validation cohort had no HLA typing available for a later analysis, so co-occurrence within that cohort was assessed over all 120 or so repertoires. The study listed approximately 150 TCR beta chains as associated with cytomegalovirus. In vitro tests confirmed that a few of the cytomegalovirus-associated TCR beta chains recognize cytomegalovirus antigens. The authors suggested that the approach could potentially be generalized to other disease states and immunological phenotypes. Of the cluster scores, roughly 95% were above 0 in a later analysis, which found that TCRs clustered in the first cohort also tended to co-occur in the 120 or so validation repertoires. Across donors, most TCR sequences were observed very rarely, whereas some public TCRs were present in many individuals. The classifier was reported to diagnose cytomegalovirus status with high specificity and sensitivity in both the original cohort and the validation cohort.

The receptor comes from a young woman in good health and CMV-seropositive. The sequenced sample was PBMCs.

The DNA sequence is TGCAGGGGGGGGGAGTCGGCCTATGGCTACACCTTC. This sequence encodes CRGGESAYGYTF. The V and J genes are TRBV29-1 and TRBJ1-2; TRBD1 might be the D gene, on 5 matching bases. According to the germline V gene, CDR1 reads SQVTM and CDR2 reads ANQGSEA. The CDR3 runs 12 amino acids, cysteine and phenylalanine included. Only the CDR3 region is kept as DNA, spanning 36 bases read in frame from base 1. The CDR3, completed at both ends by the reference TRBV29-1 and TRBJ1-2 genes, gives the full variable domain SAVISQKPSRDICQRGTSLTIQCQVDSQVTMMFWYRQQPGQSLTLIATANQGSEATYESGFVIDKFPISRPNLTFSTLTVSNMSPEDSSIYLCRGGESAYGYTFGSGTRLTVV.